This TCR beta chain was recorded in a study of cytomegalovirus exposure and HLA in healthy donors. This clone has a handful of counts. The antigen is unknown. Overall study results and limits: An assumption of roughly uniform sequencing depth across donors underlay the presence/absence analyses. Previous analysis showed most TCR beta V segments were productive about 87% or about 30% of the time.

PCR used 60 Vbeta primers and 13 Jbeta primers. Profiled with immunoSEQ multiplex PCR; TCRdb holds only in-frame clones, not every one. The sample lists 45,000 to 55,000 clones; around 52% were seen once. The CDR3 is made up of 16 amino acids. Germline V gene lookup returns CDR1 SGHVS and CDR2 FQNEAQ. V shed 5 bases and J 3 bases; nucleotides not matched to a gene: 10. Whether this donor was CMV seropositive was not recorded. V usage is TRBV7-8 and J usage is TRBJ2-3; 8 bases are shared with TRBD2. The sample taken for sequencing was PBMCs. This TCR was sampled from a human donor in good health. CDR3 bases: TGTGCCAGCAGCATCGGGGGGGCCATCGGTACAGATACGCAGTATTTT. Amino acid sequence: CASSIGGAIGTDTQYF.